This entry lists 29 T cell receptor beta chains sequenced from one sample in a study of blood T cell repertoires in COVID-19 (dated by TCRdb to 2018 to 2021). The library was generated by the immunoSEQ multiplex PCR assay. Not all clones reach the TCRdb copy of this immuneACCESS table, which keeps in-frame sequences only. Checked studies attribute under half of the gap to unresolved V genes and leave the rest unexplained. For this sample the table gives 55,000 to 70,000 clones, of which roughly 86% were detected only once. The ten most abundant clones make up under 1.3% of the sample. Sequenced material: peripheral blood. Receptors originate from a man between 65 and 85 years old with acute or convalescent COVID-19.

J is TRBJ2-1 and V is TRBV24-1; the match to TRBD1 covers 9 bases. Germline CDR1 is KGHDR and CDR2 is SFDVKD. Trimming took 9 bases from V and 1 from J; bases not matched to a gene: 3. The CDR3 consists of 14 residues. Here the CDR3 reads CATGGTGSYNEQFF. The DNA of the CDR3 is TGTGCCACCGGGGGGACAGGGTCCTACAATGAGCAGTTCTTC.

Only one count was recorded for this clone. The rearrangement uses TRBV6-2 or TRBV6-3 and TRBJ2-7, with TRBD2 matching over 9 bases. The germline gives CDR1 MNHEY, CDR2 SVGEGT. The CDR3 consists of 15 residues. J was trimmed by 5 bases and V by 0 bases; bases with no gene match: 5. The CDR3, as DNA: TGTGCCAGCAGTTACTCCGGCGGGAGGGCCAACGAGCAGTACTTC. Translating it yields CASSYSGGRANEQYF.

The V gene is TRBV28, the J gene TRBJ1-5, with D unclear. Trimming pared 7 bases from V and 3 bases from J, leaving 16 bases between. The CDR3 consists of 15 residues. CDR1 MDHEN and CDR2 SYDVKM come from the germline V gene. CDR3 protein: CASTRGLSPNQPQHF. Here the CDR3 DNA reads TGTGCCAGCACTAGAGGTTTATCCCCCAATCAGCCCCAGCATTTT.

The V gene is TRBV5-1, the J gene TRBJ2-2; D is unclear. Germline assignment: CDR1 SGHRS and CDR2 YFSETQ. V was pared by 3 bases and J by 0 bases, with 6 bases between. There are 14 residues in the CDR3. The CDR3 reads CASSSTPNTGELFF. The CDR3 region has the DNA TGCGCCAGCAGCTCTACCCCGAACACCGGGGAGCTGTTTTTT.

V usage is TRBV6-1 and J usage is TRBJ1-2, with a weak D call TRBD1 (5 bases). The CDR3 contains 13 residues. V lost 3 bases and J lost 7, with 12 bases in between. The germline V gene has CDR1 MNHNS and CDR2 SASEGT. The chain's CDR3 is CASSESGDGGYTF. The CDR3 coding sequence is TGTGCCAGCAGTGAGTCGGGGGATGGTGGCTACACCTTC.

V and J are TRBV10-2 and TRBJ2-7; TRBD1 is a possible D gene (6 bases). V was clipped by 3 bases and J by 2 bases, with 14 bases between them. Germline assignment: CDR1 WSHSY and CDR2 SAAADI. The CDR3 sequence is 15 residues long. In nucleotides, the CDR3 is TGCGCCAGCAGTGATTTAGGACAGTCTACCTACGAGCAGTACTTC. It translates to CASSDLGQSTYEQYF.

This chain joins TRBV6-6 and TRBJ1-2; 9 bases line up with TRBD1. V lost 4 bases and J lost 6; bases outside the gene matches: 3. This CDR3 spans 13 amino acids. CDR1 is MNHNY and CDR2 is SVGAGI in the germline V gene (reference sequence). The CDR3 coding sequence is TGTGCCAGCAGTTCCCGGACAGGGGATGGCTACACCTTC. It translates to CASSSRTGDGYTF.

J is TRBJ1-4 and V is TRBV6-5; 10 bases match TRBD1. V trimming: 8 bases; J trimming: 2 bases; junction bases outside the gene matches: 5. Germline V gives CDR1 MNHEY, CDR2 SVGAGI. This CDR3 has 15 residues. CDR3 amino acids: CASSDRGSTNEKLFF. CDR3 coding DNA: TGTGCCAGCTCGGACAGGGGGTCCACTAATGAAAAACTGTTTTTT.

The rearrangement joins TRBV9 to TRBJ2-5; 12 positions match TRBD2. The junction had 9 bases not matched to a gene; V was cut back by 4 bases and J by 5 bases. From germline, CDR1 is SGDLS and CDR2 YYNGEE. The CDR3 loop spans 16 amino acids. Written as DNA, the CDR3 is TGTGCCAGCAGCCCCAGACTAGCGGGAGAGGTTGAGACCCAGTACTTC. Translated, it gives CASSPRLAGEVETQYF. The variable domain in full, completed from reference TRBV9 and TRBJ2-5, reads DSGVTQTPKHLITATGQRVTLRCSPRSGDLSVYWYQQSLDQGLQFLIQYYNGEERAKGNILERFSAQQFPDLHSELNLSSLELGDSALYFCASSPRLAGEVETQYFGPGTRLLVL.

This clone has more than one count but fewer than ten. The genes are TRBV7-7 and TRBJ2-1; 11 bases fit TRBD2. Trimming cost V 2 bases and J 5 bases; bases outside gene matches: 5. This CDR3 has 16 residues. Germline V CDR1 and CDR2: SSHAT, FNYEAQ (reference sequence). The DNA for the CDR3 is TGTGCCAGCAGCTTAAGTAGCGGGGGGGCCAACAATGAGCAGTTCTTC. Amino acids: CASSLSSGGANNEQFF.

This chain links TRBV5-1 with TRBJ2-3; D is ambiguous. Germline V gives CDR1 SGHRS, CDR2 YFSETQ. The V gene lost 2 bases and the J gene lost 5 bases, with 12 bases spanning the gap. The CDR3 consists of 14 residues. CDR3 in DNA: TGCGCCAGCAGCTTCGCCCAGGTTCAAGATACGCAGTATTTT. It specifies CASSFAQVQDTQYF.

The genes are TRBV9 and TRBJ1-2; D gene unclear. Germline lookup yields CDR1 SGDLS and CDR2 YYNGEE. The germline V and J ends were trimmed by 0 bases and 7 bases, with 4 bases remaining between them. CDR3 length: 11 residues. The CDR3 spells CASSVDGGYTF. The CDR3 DNA is TGTGCCAGCAGCGTAGACGGTGGCTACACCTTC.

The V and J genes are TRBV5-4 and TRBJ1-2, with D tentatively TRBD1 (5 bases). This CDR3 has 15 residues. The V gene lost 1 base and the J gene lost 6 bases, with 16 bases spanning the gap. The germline gives CDR1 SGHNT, CDR2 YYREEE (reference sequence). For the CDR3, the DNA is TGTGCCAGCAGCTTGAAAGGGGCTTTTGTAGATGGCTACACCTTC. Protein product: CASSLKGAFVDGYTF.

The V and J genes are TRBV10-2 and TRBJ2-2, with 12 positions matching TRBD2. CDR3 length: 16 residues. The junction had 7 bases not matched to a gene; V was cut back by 6 bases and J by 5 bases. Germline V lookup: CDR1 WSHSY, CDR2 SAAADI. Here the CDR3 DNA reads TGCGCCAGCAGATCTAGCGGGGGGGCCTCTACCGGGGAGCTGTTTTTT. Its translation: CASRSSGGASTGELFF.

The V and J genes are TRBV11-2 and TRBJ2-7; 7 nucleotides align to TRBD1. With 5 bases clipped from V and 2 bases from J, the junction kept 9 bases outside the gene matches. CDR1 SGHAT and CDR2 FQNNGV come from the germline V gene. This CDR3 region has 15 residues. CDR3 sequence reads: CASSPDRVRTYEQYF. The CDR3 bases are TGTGCCAGCAGCCCCGACAGGGTCCGAACCTACGAGCAGTACTTC.

The rearrangement joins TRBV5-1 to TRBJ1-5; 8 nucleotides line up with TRBD1. The length of the CDR3 is 14 residues. Germline assignment: CDR1 SGHRS and CDR2 YFSETQ. The trim removed 3 bases at V and 8 bases at J, leaving 7 bases unmatched. The CDR3 DNA is TGCGCCAGCAGCTATGGACAGGGCGCCGAGCCCCAGCATTTT. It encodes CASSYGQGAEPQHF. Full variable domain (rest looked up from reference TRBV5-1 and TRBJ1-5): KAGVTQTPRYLIKTRGQQVTLSCSPISGHRSVSWYQQTPGQGLQFLFEYFSETQRNKGNFPGRFSGRQFSNSRSEMNVSTLELGDSALYLCASSYGQGAEPQHFGDGTRLSIL.

V gene TRBV24-1 combines with J gene TRBJ2-5; 9 nucleotides line up with TRBD2. With V trimmed by 3 bases and J by 5 bases, 3 bases remained unmatched. Per the germline V gene, CDR1 is KGHDR and CDR2 is SFDVKD. The length of the CDR3 is 14 residues. CDR3: CATSDSGRWETQYF. The CDR3 DNA is TGTGCCACCAGTGATAGCGGGAGGTGGGAGACCCAGTACTTC.

The genes are TRBV6-4 and TRBJ2-1; TRBD2 matches at 7 bases. V shed 10 bases and J 2 bases; nucleotides not matched to a gene: 8. The CDR3 sequence is 14 residues long. CDR1 is MRHNA and CDR2 is SNTAGT in the germline V gene. CDR3 nucleotides: TGTGCCACCTCACTAGCGCCGGCCTACAATGAGCAGTTCTTC. Amino acids: CATSLAPAYNEQFF.

The chain recombines TRBV5-1 with TRBJ1-4; no reliable D call. V lost 1 base and J 0 bases, leaving 7 bases between the germline ends. CDR3 length: 15 amino acids. CDR1 SGHRS and CDR2 YFSETQ come from the germline V gene. CDR3: CASSLSGSTNEKLFF. The CDR3 DNA reads as TGCGCCAGCAGCTTGTCGGGGTCAACTAATGAAAAACTGTTTTTT.

The gene calls are TRBV6-5 and TRBJ2-3; a possible D gene is TRBD2 (6 bases). This CDR3 spans 15 amino acids. The V end was cut by 1 base, the J end by 4 bases, with 12 bases between. The germline V gene encodes CDR1 MNHEY and CDR2 SVGAGI. The CDR3 DNA is TGTGCCAGCAGTTACTTGCGGGGTATATCAGATACGCAGTATTTT. It yields the protein CASSYLRGISDTQYF.

V gene TRBV25-1 combines with J gene TRBJ1-2; perhaps TRBD1 as D (5 bases). Trimming removed 3 bases at V and 4 bases at J, with 9 bases between. Germline CDR1 reads MGHDK; CDR2 reads SYGVNS. The CDR3 consists of 13 residues. The CDR3 region has the DNA TGTGCCAGCAGTGAGGGGGGTATCTATGGCTACACCTTC. This encodes CASSEGGIYGYTF.

This clone occurred a few times. The chain carries TRBV5-6 and TRBJ2-2, with TRBD1 matching over 8 bases. The CDR3 has 15 amino acids. V shed 5 bases, J shed 4 bases, and the junction held 7 bases outside the gene matches. Germline CDR1 SGHDT, CDR2 YYEEEE. The CDR3 loop is CASRPTGVSTGELFF. CDR3 bases: TGTGCCAGCAGACCGACAGGGGTCTCCACCGGGGAGCTGTTTTTT.

The chain links TRBV11-2 to TRBJ2-3; possible D gene TRBD1, 5 bases. The V end lost 5 bases, the J end lost 4 bases, and 16 bases lay between the germline ends. Per germline, CDR1 SGHAT and CDR2 FQNNGV. There are 15 residues in the CDR3. The CDR3 here is CASSPREQGSDTQYF. CDR3 bases: TGTGCCAGCAGCCCGCGTGAGCAGGGATCAGATACGCAGTATTTT.

This clone was detected once. The chain recombines TRBV9 with TRBJ1-3; 10 nucleotides agree with TRBD1. J was trimmed by 1 base and V by 3 bases; bases with no gene match: 7. Germline V gene sequence: CDR1 SGDLS, CDR2 YYNGEE. CDR3 size: 17 residues. CDR3 in DNA: TGTGCCAGCAGCGGGGCCGGGACAGGGGCATCTGGAAACACCATATATTTT. Amino acid sequence: CASSGAGTGASGNTIYF.

This clone was picked up a small number of times. The CDR3 sequence is CASSLNPNGKLFF. For the CDR3, the DNA is TGTGCCAGCAGCTTAAACCCCAACGGAAAACTGTTTTTT. The chain recombines TRBV7-3 with TRBJ1-4; no clear D gene. The CDR3 runs to 13 residues. Trimming took 1 base from V and 10 from J, leaving 10 bases between them. CDR1 SGHTA and CDR2 FQGTGA come from the germline V gene.

The rearrangement links TRBV11-2 to TRBJ2-3; D gene unclear. The ends were cut back, 4 bases at V and 3 bases at J, with 14 bases in the middle. Germline V CDR1 and CDR2: SGHAT, FQNNGV. The length of the CDR3 is 15 residues. CDR3 loop: CASSSRVHGTDTQYF. DNA for the CDR3: TGTGCCAGCAGCTCTCGGGTTCACGGTACAGATACGCAGTATTTT.

This sequence joins TRBV28 and TRBJ1-2; D is undetermined. CDR1 is MDHEN and CDR2 is SYDVKM in the germline V gene. The germline V and J ends were trimmed by 5 bases and 4 bases, with 14 bases remaining between them. CDR3 length: 14 amino acids. In DNA form, the CDR3 reads TGTGCCAGCAGTCCGGACCAACGGGGCTATGGCTACACCTTC. This codes for CASSPDQRGYGYTF.

The rearrangement links TRBV18 to TRBJ1-5; D perhaps matches TRBD1 (5 bases). The V and J ends lost 6 bases and 0 bases respectively, with 12 bases between them. The CDR3 has 15 amino acids. CDR1 is KGHSH and CDR2 is LQKENI in the germline V gene. Here the CDR3 DNA reads TGTGCCAGCTCTGAGGTAGGGGATAGCAATCAGCCCCAGCATTTT. Translating gives CASSEVGDSNQPQHF.

This chain links TRBV30 with TRBJ1-6; 8 nucleotides agree with TRBD1. The CDR3 is made up of 15 amino acids. Trimming removed 2 bases from V and 6 bases from J; junction bases left unmatched: 6. Germline loops: CDR1 GTSNPN, CDR2 SVGIG (reference sequence). The CDR3 DNA is TGTGCCTGGAGTCTCGCAGGGGGCCCTAATTCACCCCTCCACTTT. Translated, it gives CAWSLAGGPNSPLHF.